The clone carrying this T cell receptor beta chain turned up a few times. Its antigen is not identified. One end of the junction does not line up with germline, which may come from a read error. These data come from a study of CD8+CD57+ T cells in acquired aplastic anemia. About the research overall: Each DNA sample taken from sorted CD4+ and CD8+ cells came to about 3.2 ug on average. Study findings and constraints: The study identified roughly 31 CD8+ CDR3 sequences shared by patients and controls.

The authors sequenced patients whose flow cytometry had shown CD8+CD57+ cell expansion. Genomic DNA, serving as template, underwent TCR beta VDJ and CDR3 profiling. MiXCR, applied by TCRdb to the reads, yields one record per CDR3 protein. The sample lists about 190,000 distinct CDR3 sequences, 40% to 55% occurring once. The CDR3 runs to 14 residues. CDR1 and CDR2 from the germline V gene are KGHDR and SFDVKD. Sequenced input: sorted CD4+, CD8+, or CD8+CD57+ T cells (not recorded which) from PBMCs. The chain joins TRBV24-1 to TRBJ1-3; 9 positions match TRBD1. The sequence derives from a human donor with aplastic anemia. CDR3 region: CAASQGQGENTIYF. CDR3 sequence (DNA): TGTGCCGCCAGCCAGGGACAGGGAGAAAACACCATATATTTT.